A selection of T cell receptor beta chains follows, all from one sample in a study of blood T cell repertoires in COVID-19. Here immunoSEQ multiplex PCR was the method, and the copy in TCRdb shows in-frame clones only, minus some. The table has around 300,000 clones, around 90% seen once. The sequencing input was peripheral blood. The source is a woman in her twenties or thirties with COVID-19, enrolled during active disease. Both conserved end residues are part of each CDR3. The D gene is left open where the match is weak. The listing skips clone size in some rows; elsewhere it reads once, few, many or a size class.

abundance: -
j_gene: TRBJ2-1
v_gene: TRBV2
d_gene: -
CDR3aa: CASNEGTFSGEQFF
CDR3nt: TGTGCCAGCAACGAGGGTACCTTTAGTGGTGAGCAGTTCTTC

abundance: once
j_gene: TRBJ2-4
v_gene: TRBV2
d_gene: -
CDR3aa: CASSERTGINIQYF
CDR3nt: TGTGCCAGCAGTGAACGTACAGGGATCAACATTCAGTACTTC

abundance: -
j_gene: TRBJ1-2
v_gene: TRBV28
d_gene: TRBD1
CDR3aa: CASSLIAGTGEGYTF
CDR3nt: TGTGCCAGCAGTCTAATCGCAGGGACAGGGGAGGGCTACACCTTC

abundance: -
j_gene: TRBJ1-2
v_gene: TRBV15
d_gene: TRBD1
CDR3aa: CATSRTGYGYTF
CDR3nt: TGTGCCACCAGCAGGACAGGGTATGGCTACACCTTC

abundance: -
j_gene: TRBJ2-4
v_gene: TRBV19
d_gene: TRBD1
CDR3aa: CASSFRDRLSGNIQYF
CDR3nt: TGTGCCAGTAGTTTCCGGGACAGGTTATCAGGGAACATTCAGTACTTC

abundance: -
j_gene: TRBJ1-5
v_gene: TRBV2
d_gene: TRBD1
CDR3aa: CAARGTGSNQPQHF
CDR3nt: TGTGCCGCCCGAGGGACAGGAAGCAATCAGCCCCAGCATTTT

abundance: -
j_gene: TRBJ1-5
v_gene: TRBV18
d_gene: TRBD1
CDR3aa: CASSPPTAGGADQPQHF
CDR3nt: TGTGCCAGCTCACCACCGACGGCAGGGGGCGCGGATCAGCCCCAGCATTTT

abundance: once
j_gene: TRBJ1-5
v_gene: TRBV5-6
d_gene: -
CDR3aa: CASSLDRLQPQHF
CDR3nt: TGTGCCAGCAGCTTGGACAGACTACAGCCCCAGCATTTT

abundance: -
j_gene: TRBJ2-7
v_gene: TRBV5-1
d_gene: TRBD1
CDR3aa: CASSYFGQDFYEQYF
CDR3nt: TGCGCCAGCAGCTATTTCGGACAGGACTTCTACGAGCAGTACTTC

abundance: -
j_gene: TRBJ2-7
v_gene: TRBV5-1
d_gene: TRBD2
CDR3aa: CASRTSGSLYEQYF
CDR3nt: TGCGCCAGCAGGACTAGCGGGAGTCTTTACGAGCAGTACTTC

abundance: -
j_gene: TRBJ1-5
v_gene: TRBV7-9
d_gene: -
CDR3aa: CASSSGQPDQPQHF
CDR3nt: TGTGCCAGCAGCTCAGGACAACCTGATCAGCCCCAGCATTTT

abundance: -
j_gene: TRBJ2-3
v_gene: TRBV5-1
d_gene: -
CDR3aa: CASSLAPSGGSADTQYF
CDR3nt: TGCGCCAGCAGCTTGGCCCCGAGCGGAGGGAGCGCAGATACGCAGTATTTT

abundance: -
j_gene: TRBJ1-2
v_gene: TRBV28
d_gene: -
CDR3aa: CASSFEGTIYTF
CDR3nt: TGTGCCAGCAGTTTTGAGGGGACTATCTACACCTTC

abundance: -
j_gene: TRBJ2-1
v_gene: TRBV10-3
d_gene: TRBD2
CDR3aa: CAISAPSGRAGNEQFF
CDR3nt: TGTGCCATCAGTGCTCCTAGCGGGAGGGCCGGCAATGAGCAGTTCTTC

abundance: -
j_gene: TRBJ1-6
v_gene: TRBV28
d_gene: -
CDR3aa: CASREPSNSPLHF
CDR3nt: TGTGCCAGCAGGGAGCCCAGTAATTCACCCCTCCACTTT

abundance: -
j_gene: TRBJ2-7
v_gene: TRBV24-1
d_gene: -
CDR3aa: CATSDPTSGGEQYF
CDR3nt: TGTGCCACCAGTGACCCCACTAGTGGCGGGGAGCAGTACTTC

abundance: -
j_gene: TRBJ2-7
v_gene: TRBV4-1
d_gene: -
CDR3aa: CASSPISRDEQYF
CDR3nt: TGCGCCAGCAGCCCAATTAGTCGGGACGAGCAGTACTTC

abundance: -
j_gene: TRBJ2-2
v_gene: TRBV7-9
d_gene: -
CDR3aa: CASSWATGELFF
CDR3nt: TGTGCCAGCAGCTGGGCTACCGGGGAGCTGTTTTTT

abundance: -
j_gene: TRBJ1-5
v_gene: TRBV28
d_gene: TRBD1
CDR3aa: CAIGDRASNQPQHF
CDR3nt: TGTGCCATCGGGGACAGGGCTAGCAATCAGCCCCAGCATTTT

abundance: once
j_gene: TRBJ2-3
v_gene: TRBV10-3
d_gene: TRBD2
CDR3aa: CAISEGRGTDTQYF
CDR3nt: TGTGCCATCAGTGAGGGGAGGGGCACAGATACGCAGTATTTT

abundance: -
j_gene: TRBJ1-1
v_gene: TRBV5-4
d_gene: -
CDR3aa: CASSSQGGGMNTEAFF
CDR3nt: TGTGCCAGCAGCTCCCAGGGAGGGGGAATGAACACTGAAGCTTTCTTT

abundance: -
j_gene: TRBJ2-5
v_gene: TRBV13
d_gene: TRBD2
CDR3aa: CASSFTGGVETQYF
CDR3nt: TGTGCCAGCAGCTTCACGGGGGGAGTAGAGACCCAGTACTTC

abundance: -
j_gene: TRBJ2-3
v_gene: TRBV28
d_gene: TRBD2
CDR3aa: CASTPGIAGRDTQYF
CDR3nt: TGTGCCAGCACCCCCGGAATAGCGGGGAGGGATACGCAGTATTTT

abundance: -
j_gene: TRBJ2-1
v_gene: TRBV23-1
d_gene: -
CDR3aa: CASSQAHVGVYYNEQFF
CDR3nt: TGCGCCAGCAGTCAAGCTCACGTAGGGGTCTATTACAATGAGCAGTTCTTC

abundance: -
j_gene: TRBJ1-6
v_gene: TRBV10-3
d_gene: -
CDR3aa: CASKGEPYNSPLHF
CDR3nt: TGTGCCTCCAAGGGGGAACCCTATAATTCACCCCTCCACTTT

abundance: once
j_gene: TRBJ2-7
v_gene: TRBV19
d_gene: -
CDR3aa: CASSPRGSSYEQYF
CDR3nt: TGTGCCAGTAGCCCCAGGGGAAGCTCCTACGAGCAGTACTTC

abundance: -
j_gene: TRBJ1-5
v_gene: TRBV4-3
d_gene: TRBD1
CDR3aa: CASSRDRASNQPQHF
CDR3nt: TGCGCCAGCAGCCGAGACAGGGCAAGCAATCAGCCCCAGCATTTT

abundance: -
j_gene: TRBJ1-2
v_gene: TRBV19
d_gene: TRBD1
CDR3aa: CASSVWTGGSSLANYGYTF
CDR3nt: TGTGCCAGTAGTGTCTGGACAGGGGGATCGTCCTTGGCTAACTATGGCTACACCTTC

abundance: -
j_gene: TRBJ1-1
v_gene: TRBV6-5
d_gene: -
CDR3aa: CASSYRDLNTEAFF
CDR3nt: TGTGCCAGCAGTTACCGGGATCTGAACACTGAAGCTTTCTTT

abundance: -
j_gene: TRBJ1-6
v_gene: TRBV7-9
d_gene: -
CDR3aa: CASSFDSNNSPLHF
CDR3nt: TGTGCCAGCAGCTTTGACAGTAATAATTCACCCCTCCACTTT

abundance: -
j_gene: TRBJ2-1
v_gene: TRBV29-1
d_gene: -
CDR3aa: CSVVGGSVYNEQFF
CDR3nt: TGCAGCGTTGTGGGGGGATCAGTCTACAATGAGCAGTTCTTC

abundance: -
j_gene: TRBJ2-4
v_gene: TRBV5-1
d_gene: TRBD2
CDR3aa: CASSPGGIQYF
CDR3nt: TGCGCCAGCAGCCCGGGAGGCATTCAGTACTTC

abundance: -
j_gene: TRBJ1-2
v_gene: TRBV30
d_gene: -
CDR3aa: CAWSEDMSYGYTF
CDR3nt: TGTGCCTGGAGTGAGGACATGAGCTATGGCTACACCTTC

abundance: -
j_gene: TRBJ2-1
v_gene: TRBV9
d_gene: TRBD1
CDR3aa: CASSVAGQAGRNEQFF
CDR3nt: TGTGCCAGCAGCGTAGCCGGACAGGCTGGACGGAATGAGCAGTTCTTC

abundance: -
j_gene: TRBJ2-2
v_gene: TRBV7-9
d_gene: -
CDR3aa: CASSIYGELFF
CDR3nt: TGTGCCAGCAGCATTTACGGGGAGCTGTTTTTT

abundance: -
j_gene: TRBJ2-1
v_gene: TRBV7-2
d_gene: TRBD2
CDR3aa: CASSSRGGGYNEQFF
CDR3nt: TGTGCCAGCAGCTCCCGAGGCGGGGGTTACAATGAGCAGTTCTTC

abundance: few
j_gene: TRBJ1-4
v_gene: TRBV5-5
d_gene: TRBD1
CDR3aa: CASSVRQGEEKLFF
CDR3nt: TGTGCCAGCAGCGTCCGACAGGGCGAGGAAAAACTGTTTTTT

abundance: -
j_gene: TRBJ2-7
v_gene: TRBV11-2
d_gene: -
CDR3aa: CASSRTVYEQYF
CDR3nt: TGTGCCAGCAGCAGGACAGTCTACGAGCAGTACTTC

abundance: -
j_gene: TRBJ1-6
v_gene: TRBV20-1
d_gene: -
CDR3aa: CSASRAGVNSPLHF
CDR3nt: TGCAGTGCTAGTCGGGCAGGGGTTAATTCACCCCTCCACTTT

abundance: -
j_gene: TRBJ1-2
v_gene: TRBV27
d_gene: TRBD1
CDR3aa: CASTSDRVYGYTF
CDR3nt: TGTGCCAGCACCTCGGACAGGGTCTATGGCTACACCTTC

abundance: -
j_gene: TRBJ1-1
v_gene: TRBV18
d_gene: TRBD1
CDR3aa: CASSPGQGNEAFF
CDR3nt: TGTGCCAGCTCACCCGGACAGGGGAACGAAGCTTTCTTT

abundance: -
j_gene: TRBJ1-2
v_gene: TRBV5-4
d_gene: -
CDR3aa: CASSLGNRARGGYTF
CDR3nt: TGTGCCAGCAGCTTAGGGAACAGGGCTAGAGGCGGCTACACCTTC

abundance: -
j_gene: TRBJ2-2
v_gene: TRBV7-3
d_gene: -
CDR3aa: CASSLMAGELFF
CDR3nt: TGTGCCAGCAGCTTAATGGCAGGGGAGCTGTTTTTT

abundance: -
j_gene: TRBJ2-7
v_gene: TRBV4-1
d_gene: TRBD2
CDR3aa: CASSPTSGTSYEQYF
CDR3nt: TGCGCCAGCAGCCCCACTAGCGGGACCTCCTACGAGCAGTACTTC

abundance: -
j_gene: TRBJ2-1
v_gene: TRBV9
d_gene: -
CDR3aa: CASSVEGVSDEQFF
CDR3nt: TGTGCCAGCAGCGTAGAGGGGGTCTCGGATGAGCAGTTCTTC

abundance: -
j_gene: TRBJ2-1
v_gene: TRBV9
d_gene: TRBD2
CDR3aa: CASSETSGRVDEQFF
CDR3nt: TGTGCCAGCAGCGAGACTAGCGGGAGGGTCGATGAGCAGTTCTTC